This T cell receptor (beta chain) was identified during a study of PD-1 blockade in classical Hodgkin lymphoma. The protocol was immunoSEQ multiplex PCR, while the TCRdb copy is restricted to in-frame clones and leaves out a portion. The sample holds roughly 100,000 clones, roughly nine tenths seen once. The time point denotes: cycle 4 day 1 (C4D1), after about 6 weeks of nivolumab. All trial patients relapsed after autologous stem cell transplantation. The V end was cut by 0 bases, the J end by 0 bases, with 11 bases between. Per the germline V gene, CDR1 is LGHNA and CDR2 is YSLEER. The CDR3 runs 16 residues.

Sequencing used peripheral blood mononuclear cells (PBMCs), obtained before the fourth cycle of nivolumab. The V call is TRBV4-3, the J call TRBJ1-1, with TRBD1 as a possible D gene (6 bases). This sequence was found in a human donor with classical Hodgkin lymphoma. CDR3 bases: TGCGCCAGCAGCCAAGATCTGGACAGCATGAACACTGAAGCTTTCTTT. Encoded protein: CASSQDLDSMNTEAFF.